The 32 T cell receptor beta chains below all came from one sample that was sequenced in a study of T cell repertoires in cytomegalovirus infection. TCRdb reprocessed the reads with MiXCR, giving one entry per CDR3 protein. The sample consists of about 280,000 distinct CDR3 sequences, about 20% of them appearing once. The antigens these receptors bind are not known. The sequencing here drew on cultured PBMCs, taken from culture after CMV antigen stimulation. The receptors originated from a human donor in good health (CMV status not recorded). Some clones in this sample may be carry-over from other donors' samples.

The chain uses TRBV12-3 or TRBV12-4 and TRBJ2-3, with TRBD2 matching 7 bases. Trimming removed 6 bases from V and 3 bases from J; junction bases left unmatched: 6. CDR3 size: 14 residues. The CDR3: CASSLRTRTDTQYF. CDR3 nucleotide sequence: TGTGCCAGCAGCCTCCGGACTAGGACAGATACGCAGTATTTT.

The chain recombines TRBV29-1 with TRBJ1-2; weak D call: TRBD1 (5 bases). This CDR3 region has 14 residues. The ends were cut back, 5 bases at V and 6 bases at J, with 19 bases in the middle. Germline CDR1 reads SQVTM; CDR2 reads ANQGSEA. CDR3 bases: TGCAGCGTTCAAGGTCAGAACAGGATGGATGGCTACACCTTC. This codes for CSVQGQNRMDGYTF. The full variable domain, with the rest looked up from reference TRBV29-1 and TRBJ1-2, is SAVISQKPSRDICQRGTSLTIQCQVDSQVTMMFWYRQQPGQSLTLIATANQGSEATYESGFVIDKFPISRPNLTFSTLTVSNMSPEDSSIYLCSVQGQNRMDGYTFGSGTRLTVV.

There are a few counts of this clonotype. This rearrangement joins TRBV5-6 to TRBJ2-5; 8 positions agree with TRBD2. Germline values: CDR1 SGHDT, CDR2 YYEEEE. The J segment lost 2 bases and the V segment lost 4 bases, leaving 7 bases of the junction unmatched. This CDR3 has 15 amino acids. This CDR3 reads CASSPAGGSQETQYF. The CDR3 coding sequence is TGTGCCAGCAGCCCCGCGGGAGGATCTCAAGAGACCCAGTACTTC.

This clonotype was observed at least ten times. The gene calls are TRBV7-2 and TRBJ2-5; 8 bases line up with TRBD2. V gave up 4 bases and J gave up 2 bases; unmatched junction bases: 3. The CDR3 length is 14 residues. Germline V gene data show CDR1 as SGHTA and CDR2 as FQGNSA. CDR3 nucleotide sequence: TGTGCCAGCAGCTCGACTAGCGATCAAGAGACCCAGTACTTC. As protein: CASSSTSDQETQYF.

Many counts were recorded for this clonotype. The chain combines TRBV27 with TRBJ2-7; no clear D gene. Trimming left V 3 bases short and J 2 bases short, with 8 bases between. The CDR3 consists of 13 residues. The germline CDR1 and CDR2 sequences are MNHEY and SMNVEV (reference sequence). DNA for the CDR3: TGTGCCAGCAGTTTTAAAGGGACCTACGAGCAGTACTTC. This translates into CASSFKGTYEQYF.

This chain joins TRBV6-6 and TRBJ2-3; the D is unclear. V shed 0 bases and J shed 14 bases, with 12 bases lying between them. CDR1 MNHNY and CDR2 SVGAGI come from the germline V gene (reference sequence). The CDR3 covers 12 residues. The CDR3 loop reads CASSYSKLRWYF. In DNA form, the CDR3 reads TGTGCCAGCAGTTACTCGAAGCTTCGGTGGTATTTT.

For this clonotype: A much larger clone differs by one base, so this may be a read error. The CDR3 does not end in the conserved phenylalanine or tryptophan, so this is likely a read error. The gene calls are TRBV12-3 or TRBV12-4 and TRBJ1-3; TRBD1 agrees at 10 bases. The CDR3 loop spans 17 amino acids. V gave up 5 bases and J gave up 0 bases; unmatched junction bases: 7. This CDR3 is CASSPDRGLSSGNTIYL. CDR3 bases: TGTGCCAGCAGTCCAGACAGGGGGCTGAGCTCTGGAAACACCATATATTTA.

The V gene is TRBV20-1, the J gene TRBJ1-2, with TRBD1 identical over 7 bases. The length of the CDR3 is 14 residues. Unmatched junction bases numbered 12, after V lost 3 bases and J lost 8 bases. Germline V lookup: CDR1 DFQATT, CDR2 SNEGSKA (reference sequence). CDR3 region: CSASLGGRPKGYTF. CDR3 nucleotides: TGCAGTGCTAGTTTAGGGGGCCGGCCGAAAGGCTACACCTTC.

The chain joins TRBV12-3 or TRBV12-4 to TRBJ2-7, with TRBD2 matching 7 bases. This CDR3 has 14 residues. The trim removed 2 bases at V and 6 bases at J, leaving 7 bases unmatched. The CDR3 region is CASSLWGGGTEQYF. The CDR3 DNA reads TGTGCCAGCAGTTTATGGGGGGGAGGAACCGAGCAGTACTTC.

This clonotype was picked up many times. The CDR3 protein is CASSFFPLVFPDTQYF. Here the CDR3 DNA reads TGTGCCAGCAGCTTTTTTCCCCTCGTGTTTCCAGATACGCAGTATTTT. V and J are TRBV7-9 and TRBJ2-3, with D unclear. The CDR3 is made up of 16 amino acids. V was trimmed by 3 bases and J by 4 bases, leaving 17 bases between them. Germline V CDR1 and CDR2: SEHNR, FQNEAQ (reference sequence).

This clonotype has more than one count but fewer than ten. The rearrangement links TRBV12-3 or TRBV12-4 to TRBJ2-2; D gene uncertain. Trimming removed 2 bases from V and 3 bases from J, with 7 bases in between. This CDR3 contains 14 residues. The CDR3 loop reads CASSLTADTGELFF. The CDR3 DNA reads as TGTGCCAGCAGTTTAACGGCGGACACCGGGGAGCTGTTTTTT.

The chain combines TRBV2 with TRBJ1-1; 10 bases fit TRBD1. The CDR3 spans 12 residues. Germline CDR1 reads SNHLY; CDR2 reads FYNNEI. J was trimmed by 5 bases and V by 10 bases; bases with no gene match: 4. CDR3 nucleotide sequence: TGTGCCACTCGACAGGGGGCAACTGAAGCTTTCTTT. It is translated as CATRQGATEAFF.

Ten or more counts support this clonotype. The chain links TRBV7-2 to TRBJ1-6, with a possible D match to TRBD1 (5 bases). The CDR3 runs to 15 residues. V was shortened by 3 bases and J by 4 bases, with 10 bases between the two germline ends. Germline V lookup: CDR1 SGHTA, CDR2 FQGNSA. The chain's CDR3 is CASSFGTVYNSPLHF. The CDR3 DNA follows: TGTGCCAGCAGCTTCGGGACCGTGTATAATTCACCCCTCCACTTT.

This clonotype was seen a few times. The chain employs TRBV27 and TRBJ2-1, with D uncertain. The CDR3 runs to 15 residues. Germline V gene lookup returns CDR1 MNHEY and CDR2 SMNVEV (reference sequence). The ends were cut back, 3 bases at V and 0 bases at J, with 9 bases in the middle. In nucleotides, the CDR3 is TGTGCCAGCAGTTTTGTACTACACTCCTACAATGAGCAGTTCTTC. It encodes CASSFVLHSYNEQFF.

The sample holds one count of this clonotype. The chain combines TRBV10-3 with TRBJ2-7; 7 positions match TRBD2. Germline assignment: CDR1 ENHRY and CDR2 SYGVKD. After removal of 8 bases from V and 3 bases from J, the junction contained 7 bases not matched to a gene. The CDR3 is 13 residues long. CDR3 sequence: CAIGLAEGYEQYF. In DNA, the CDR3 is TGTGCCATCGGCCTAGCGGAGGGCTACGAGCAGTACTTC.

At least ten counts were recorded for this clonotype. CDR3 coding DNA: TGTGCCACCCAACAGGGTGAAGCTTTCTTT. Amino acids: CATQQGEAFF. The chain has TRBV25-1 and TRBJ1-1, with a weak D call TRBD1 (6 bases). CDR3 length: 10 residues. V was clipped by 10 bases and J by 7 bases, with 10 bases between them. CDR1 and CDR2 from the germline V gene are MGHDK and SYGVNS.

This clonotype was seen many times. The chain joins TRBV20-1 to TRBJ2-7; tentative D call: TRBD1 (6 bases). Trimming took off 6 bases at V and 1 base at J, with 10 bases between the two ends. This CDR3 has 12 amino acids. Germline V gives CDR1 DFQATT, CDR2 SNEGSKA (reference sequence). DNA for the CDR3: TGCAGTGCCGAGGGGGATTCCTACGAGCAGTACTTC. Translated, it gives CSAEGDSYEQYF.

This chain joins TRBV29-1 and TRBJ1-4; no clear D. This CDR3 has 12 residues. Trimming removed 7 bases at V and 5 bases at J, with 11 bases between. From germline, CDR1 is SQVTM and CDR2 ANQGSEA. The chain's CDR3 is CSAWRENEKLFF. CDR3 in DNA: TGCAGCGCGTGGCGGGAAAATGAAAAACTGTTTTTT.

The gene calls are TRBV20-1 and TRBJ2-2; 8 nucleotides match TRBD2. Trimming took 0 bases from V and 3 from J; bases not matched to a gene: 12. This CDR3 comprises 18 residues. Germline CDR1 DFQATT, CDR2 SNEGSKA (reference sequence). The chain's CDR3 is CSARDPGGSGTYTGELFF. DNA of the CDR3: TGCAGTGCTAGAGATCCCGGGGGTAGCGGGACCTACACCGGGGAGCTGTTTTTT.

This chain connects TRBV5-6 to TRBJ1-1; TRBD1 might be the D (5 bases). Germline CDR1 SGHDT, CDR2 YYEEEE. The CDR3 length is 13 residues. V lost 0 bases and J lost 5, with 8 bases in between. The CDR3 DNA sequence: TGTGCCAGCAGCTTGGGGGACGTAACTGAAGCTTTCTTT. As protein: CASSLGDVTEAFF.

The chain has TRBV12-5 and TRBJ2-2; D is ambiguous. Per germline, CDR1 LGHNT and CDR2 FRNRAP. V was cut by 1 base and J by 11 bases, with 8 bases left in between. This CDR3 region has 12 residues. The CDR3 is CASGLEEAELFF. The CDR3 DNA reads as TGTGCTAGTGGTTTGGAGGAAGCAGAGCTGTTTTTT.

This clonotype was seen ten or more times. The chain links TRBV7-2 to TRBJ2-5, with 7 nucleotides matching TRBD1. The CDR3 loop spans 17 amino acids. J lost 4 bases, V lost 5 bases, and 16 bases had no gene match. The germline V gene has CDR1 SGHTA and CDR2 FQGNSA. CDR3: CASSRLTGADIGETQYF. The CDR3 coding sequence is TGTGCCAGCAGCCGTCTAACAGGGGCGGATATAGGAGAGACCCAGTACTTC.

This clonotype has a handful of counts. J is TRBJ2-5 and V is TRBV9; weak D call: TRBD1 (6 bases). V shed 2 bases and J shed 4 bases, with 15 bases lying between them. Germline CDR1 and CDR2: SGDLS and YYNGEE. This CDR3 spans 15 amino acids. The CDR3 spells CASSVASGELETQYF. CDR3 nucleotide sequence: TGTGCCAGCAGCGTCGCCTCAGGGGAGCTAGAGACCCAGTACTTC.

This clonotype showed up many times. The J gene is TRBJ2-1, the V gene TRBV7-2, with 7 bases identical to TRBD2. The CDR3 spans 15 residues. Germline lookup yields CDR1 SGHTA and CDR2 FQGNSA. J was trimmed by 4 bases and V by 5 bases; bases with no gene match: 8. The CDR3 loop is CASSLKAGAYNEQFF. CDR3 bases: TGTGCCAGCAGCCTGAAGGCGGGAGCGTACAATGAGCAGTTCTTC.

J is TRBJ2-7 and V is TRBV2; 8 bases are a match to TRBD2. The CDR3 is 14 residues long. Germline V gene sequence: CDR1 SNHLY, CDR2 FYNNEI. Unmatched junction bases numbered 7, after V lost 9 bases and J lost 0 bases. The CDR3 here is CASLLAVSSYEQYF. The CDR3 DNA reads as TGTGCCAGTTTACTAGCGGTGAGCTCCTACGAGCAGTACTTC.

Many counts were recorded for this clonotype. The chain recombines TRBV7-2 with TRBJ2-2; TRBD1 is a possible D gene (5 bases). Trimming removed 5 bases at V and 6 bases at J, with 16 bases between. Germline V CDR1 and CDR2: SGHTA, FQGNSA. The CDR3 runs to 15 residues. The CDR3 reads CASSVGVAMAGELFF. The CDR3 DNA is TGTGCCAGCAGCGTAGGGGTAGCTATGGCCGGGGAGCTGTTTTTT.

This clonotype has a handful of counts. The chain recombines TRBV6-1 with TRBJ2-7; D is uncertain. V was clipped by 7 bases and J by 5 bases, with 12 bases between them. The length of the CDR3 is 12 residues. Germline V gene data show CDR1 as MNHNS and CDR2 as SASEGT. CDR3 in DNA: TGTGCCAGCACCCTCCTACGGGACGAGCAGTACTTC. Its protein is CASTLLRDEQYF.

This clonotype was observed a few times. The chain carries TRBV19 and TRBJ1-2, with 8 bases identical to TRBD1. The CDR3 has 15 amino acids. Germline V CDR1 and CDR2: LNHDA, SQIVND (reference sequence). The trim removed 3 bases at V and 2 bases at J, leaving 5 bases unmatched. This CDR3 reads CASSIAAGGNYGYTF. The CDR3 DNA reads TGTGCCAGTAGTATCGCAGCAGGGGGCAACTATGGCTACACCTTC.

This chain connects TRBV5-1 to TRBJ2-2; 14 positions agree with TRBD2. The J segment lost 4 bases and the V segment lost 2 bases, leaving 4 bases of the junction unmatched. From germline, CDR1 is SGHRS and CDR2 YFSETQ. The CDR3 sequence is 17 residues long. This chain's CDR3 is CASSLAGLAGVTGELFF. The CDR3 DNA is TGCGCCAGCAGCTTAGCGGGACTAGCGGGAGTCACCGGGGAGCTGTTTTTT.

This chain connects TRBV27 to TRBJ2-1, with TRBD2 as a possible D gene (6 bases). CDR1 and CDR2 (germline): MNHEY, SMNVEV (reference sequence). The CDR3 has 17 amino acids. V dropped 2 bases and J dropped 5 bases, with 19 bases sitting between them. CDR3 amino acids: CASSLASTGRVHNEQFF. The CDR3 DNA reads TGTGCCAGCAGTTTAGCCTCTACCGGGAGAGTCCACAATGAGCAGTTCTTC.

This clonotype was observed at least ten times. This chain joins TRBV7-6 and TRBJ1-1; D unclear. Germline-derived CDR1 and CDR2 are SGHVS and FNYEAQ. The CDR3 is made up of 13 amino acids. With 7 bases removed from V and 0 bases from J, the gap between germline ends came to 9 bases. CDR3 nucleotides: TGTGCCAGCAAGGCTTTCATGAACACTGAAGCTTTCTTT. Residues: CASKAFMNTEAFF.

This clonotype came up many times. The chain carries TRBV7-2 and TRBJ2-1; 10 nucleotides line up with TRBD2. From germline, CDR1 is SGHTA and CDR2 FQGNSA. The junction had 6 bases not matched to a gene; V was cut back by 3 bases and J by 4 bases. The CDR3 loop spans 16 amino acids. DNA for the CDR3: TGTGCCAGCAGCTTTACGGGGACTAGCGTTTACAATGAGCAGTTCTTC. Encoded protein: CASSFTGTSVYNEQFF. The variable domain in full, with the rest retrieved from reference TRBV7-2 and TRBJ2-1, is GAGVSQSPSNKVTEKGKDVELRCDPISGHTALYWYRQSLGQGLEFLIYFQGNSAPDKSGLPSDRFSAERTGGSVSTLTIQRTQQEDSAVYLCASSFTGTSVYNEQFFGPGTRLTVL.